This TCR beta chain was captured in a study of control samples from healthy donors and cancer patients. The germline V and J ends were trimmed by 0 bases and 14 bases, with 15 bases remaining between them. The CDR3 is made up of 14 amino acids. Germline V gene lookup returns CDR1 SGDLS and CDR2 YYNGEE. The table came from immunoSEQ multiplex PCR; TCRdb's copy has only in-frame clones and leaves some out. The table lists over 150,000 clones, roughly 92% of them singletons, with roughly 1.5% in the top ten. The chain uses TRBV9 and TRBJ1-6, with D unclear. The source of this sequence is a man aged 25-45 years in good health. The sample consisted of blood. The CDR3 here is CASSVGADPETLHF. CDR3 coding DNA: TGTGCCAGCAGCGTAGGGGCAGATCCAGAGACCCTCCACTTT.